This TCR beta chain was sequenced during a study of cytomegalovirus exposure and HLA in healthy donors. Study conclusions and caveats: Rare sequences made up most TCRs, while some public TCRs were found in many donors. The study flagged approximately 180 TCR beta chains as cytomegalovirus-associated. Reported performance of the classifier showed diagnosis of cytomegalovirus status with high specificity and sensitivity. Confirmation in vitro established that a few CMV-associated chains were specific for CMV antigens.

V lost 0 bases and J lost 7, with 4 bases in between. CDR3 length equals 12 residues. Germline assignment: CDR1 SEHNR and CDR2 FQNEAQ (reference sequence). Assay used: immunoSEQ multiplex PCR; TCRdb lists only in-frame clones, some missing. The profile shows over 45,000 clones, 93% of them singletons. On this clone itself: Its antigen is still unknown.

The chain couples TRBV7-9 to TRBJ2-4; D is uncertain. This TCR came from a young woman in good health and CMV-seronegative. Material: PBMCs. The CDR3 spells CASSLARNIQYF. Here the CDR3 DNA reads TGTGCCAGCAGCTTAGCACGGAACATTCAGTACTTC.